One and the same sample provided the 29 T cell receptor beta chains below, sequenced in a study of blood T cell repertoires in COVID-19. Assay: immunoSEQ multiplex PCR; the TCRdb copy retains only in-frame clones and omits some. The sample shows about 210,000 clones, 75% to 85% of them seen only once. Source material: peripheral blood. The receptors were sampled from a woman in her 70s with COVID-19, enrolled during active disease.

This chain uses TRBV24-1 with TRBJ2-1; 10 bases map to TRBD1. The trim removed 3 bases at V and 3 bases at J, leaving 4 bases unmatched. The germline gives CDR1 KGHDR, CDR2 SFDVKD. The CDR3 is 16 residues long. CDR3 loop: CATSDEDRGIYNEQFF. The DNA for the CDR3 is TGTGCCACCAGTGATGAGGACAGGGGGATCTACAATGAGCAGTTCTTC.

This chain connects TRBV5-1 to TRBJ1-1; D ambiguous. The CDR3 spans 14 residues. Between the trimmed V and J ends, which lost 4 bases and 4 bases, there was a span of 14 bases. Germline assignment: CDR1 SGHRS and CDR2 YFSETQ. CDR3: CASSPNGLATEAFF. Written as DNA, the CDR3 is TGCGCCAGCAGCCCAAATGGACTGGCCACTGAAGCTTTCTTT.

The chain joins TRBV6-5 to TRBJ2-3; D gene ambiguous. V lost 6 bases and J lost 2, with 9 bases in between. This CDR3 has 13 residues. CDR1 is MNHEY, CDR2 SVGAGI, per germline. CDR3 nucleotide sequence: TGTGCCAGCAGCCTGCGGAACACAGATACGCAGTATTTT. Amino acids: CASSLRNTDTQYF.

The chain recombines TRBV29-1 with TRBJ1-1, with TRBD1 matching 7 bases. V lost 6 bases, J lost 4 bases, and 2 bases stayed unmatched. Germline-derived CDR1 and CDR2 are SQVTM and ANQGSEA. This CDR3 has 11 residues. CDR3 coding DNA: TGCAGCGTGACAGGGAGCACTGAAGCTTTCTTT. Its translation is CSVTGSTEAFF.

The rearrangement joins TRBV7-8 to TRBJ2-7; the match to TRBD1 covers 9 bases. The CDR3 consists of 16 residues. Looked up from germline, CDR1 is SGHVS and CDR2 is FQNEAQ. The ends lost 5 bases at V and 2 bases at J; junction bases unmatched: 10. CDR3 residues: CASSPRGDRATYEQYF. The CDR3 DNA reads TGTGCCAGCAGCCCCAGGGGGGACAGGGCTACCTACGAGCAGTACTTC. The entire variable domain, with the rest obtained from reference TRBV7-8 and TRBJ2-7, is as follows: GAGVSQSPRYKVAKRGQDVALRCDPISGHVSLFWYQQALGQGPEFLTYFQNEAQLDKSGLPSDRFFAERPEGSVSTLKIQRTQQEDSAVYLCASSPRGDRATYEQYFGPGTRLTVT.

CDR3: CASSQDPVQDYGYTF. The CDR3 DNA follows: TGTGCCAGCAGCCAAGATCCGGTACAGGACTATGGCTACACCTTC. The chain joins TRBV4-2 to TRBJ1-2, with a possible D match to TRBD1 (5 bases). The V gene lost 0 bases and the J gene lost 3 bases, with 11 bases spanning the gap. The CDR3 sequence is 15 residues long. Germline assignment: CDR1 LGHNA and CDR2 YNFKEQ.

V is TRBV3-1 (or the pseudogene TRBV3-2) and J is TRBJ2-5, with 12 bases that match TRBD2. The CDR3 runs 16 residues. The V and J ends lost 3 bases and 4 bases, in that order; junction bases with no gene match: 6. The germline V gene has CDR1 LGHDT and CDR2 YNNKEL (reference sequence). CDR3 DNA sequence: TGTGCCAGCAGCCACCGACTAGCGGGAGCGGTAGAGACCCAGTACTTC. Translated, it gives CASSHRLAGAVETQYF.

The rearrangement joins TRBV5-8 to TRBJ2-1, with TRBD1 matching over 12 bases. The J segment lost 5 bases and the V segment lost 3 bases, leaving 3 bases of the junction unmatched. The CDR3 contains 15 residues. Germline CDR1 and CDR2: SGHTS and YDEGEE. The CDR3 loop reads CASSSGQGADNEQFF. In DNA form, the CDR3 reads TGTGCCAGCAGCTCGGGACAGGGGGCAGACAATGAGCAGTTCTTC.

This clone was detected a few times. The identical CDR3 is also encoded by other nucleotide sequences in the sample. V and J are TRBV5-4 and TRBJ1-5; no clear D. Trimming took off 0 bases at V and 7 bases at J, with 5 bases between the two ends. Germline V gene sequence: CDR1 SGHNT, CDR2 YYREEE (reference sequence). CDR3 size: 12 residues. The CDR3 DNA sequence: TGTGCCAGCAGCTTGGACCGGCAGCCCCAGCATTTT. This gives the protein CASSLDRQPQHF.

This clone occurred a few times. This chain uses TRBV12-5 with TRBJ2-7; possible D gene TRBD2, 5 bases. Germline CDR1 is LGHNT and CDR2 is FRNRAP. The CDR3 extends over 15 amino acids. The V and J ends lost 7 bases and 6 bases respectively, with 22 bases between them. CDR3 residues: CASALTGSSLFEQYF. The CDR3 coding sequence is TGTGCTAGTGCCCTAACGGGGTCCTCTTTATTCGAGCAGTACTTC.

The chain is built from TRBV18 and TRBJ2-7, with 8 bases matching TRBD1. With V trimmed by 8 bases and J by 4 bases, 7 bases remained unmatched. The CDR3 length is 13 residues. Germline CDR1 and CDR2: KGHSH and LQKENI. DNA for the CDR3: TGTGCCAGCAGACAGGGGTCATATTACGAGCAGTACTTC. It encodes CASRQGSYYEQYF.

The V call is TRBV29-1, the J call TRBJ2-7; 7 bases match TRBD1. Trimming took 8 bases from V and 2 from J; bases not matched to a gene: 6. This CDR3 has 12 amino acids. Per germline, CDR1 SQVTM and CDR2 ANQGSEA. The CDR3 DNA sequence: TGCAGCTCTAGACAGGGACCCTACGAGCAGTACTTC. This encodes CSSRQGPYEQYF.

The gene calls are TRBV6-5 and TRBJ1-2; 8 bases are shared with TRBD1. V was pared by 7 bases and J by 7 bases, with 14 bases of the junction left unmatched. Germline loops: CDR1 MNHEY, CDR2 SVGAGI. The CDR3 runs to 15 residues. In DNA, the CDR3 is TGTGCCAGCAATCGGGCAGGGGGCTCCTACGGTGGCTACACCTTC. This translates into CASNRAGGSYGGYTF.

The rearrangement links TRBV5-4 to TRBJ2-2; D ambiguous. Germline V gene data show CDR1 as SGHNT and CDR2 as YYREEE (reference sequence). V lost 2 bases, J lost 1 base, and 6 bases lay in between. The CDR3 consists of 14 residues. The CDR3 sequence is CASSLAWNTGELFF. The CDR3, as DNA: TGTGCCAGCAGCTTAGCCTGGAACACCGGGGAGCTGTTTTTT.

The CDR3, as DNA: TGTGCCAGCAGCGTAGGGGCTCTAACGAGGGGGCCCACCCTCCACTTT. Translated, it gives CASSVGALTRGPTLHF. This chain connects TRBV9 to TRBJ1-6; 7 nucleotides line up with TRBD1. V lost 0 bases, J lost 14 bases, and 14 bases stayed unmatched. Germline-derived CDR1 and CDR2 are SGDLS and YYNGEE. The CDR3 contains 16 residues.

This clone was counted ten times or more. This sequence joins TRBV18 and TRBJ2-7; tentative D call: TRBD1 (5 bases). V lost 2 bases and J lost 9, with 14 bases in between. The CDR3 contains 13 residues. CDR1 KGHSH and CDR2 LQKENI come from the germline V gene. CDR3 residues: CASSPGAGYGQYF. CDR3 DNA: TGTGCCAGCTCACCAGGGGCAGGGTATGGGCAGTACTTC.

J is TRBJ1-1 and V is TRBV2, with D possibly TRBD1 on 6 matching bases. The CDR3 runs to 14 residues. From germline, CDR1 is SNHLY and CDR2 FYNNEI. The V gene lost 4 bases and the J gene lost 1 base, with 10 bases spanning the gap. The CDR3 reads CASSGGQANTEAFF. The CDR3 nucleotides are TGTGCCAGCAGTGGGGGACAAGCGAACACTGAAGCTTTCTTT.

The chain carries TRBV18 and TRBJ1-1, with TRBD1 matching over 7 bases. Per germline, CDR1 KGHSH and CDR2 LQKENI. CDR3 length: 15 residues. V lost 1 base to trimming and J lost 1 base; unmatched junction nucleotides: 3. In DNA form, the CDR3 reads TGTGCCAGCTCACCACGGACAGGAGGGAACACTGAAGCTTTCTTT. Protein product: CASSPRTGGNTEAFF.

This chain joins TRBV3-1 (or the pseudogene TRBV3-2) and TRBJ2-5, with D tentatively TRBD1 (6 bases). The CDR3 has 17 amino acids. V was cut by 0 bases and J by 5 bases, with 19 bases left in between. The germline gives CDR1 LGHDT, CDR2 YNNKEL (reference sequence). This CDR3 reads CASSQEVGTGKVETQYF. CDR3 DNA sequence: TGTGCCAGCAGCCAAGAGGTTGGCACAGGGAAGGTGGAGACCCAGTACTTC.

The chain uses TRBV19 and TRBJ1-2; no clear D gene. V was shortened by 6 bases and J by 5 bases, with 10 bases between the two germline ends. CDR3 size: 12 residues. Germline V gene lookup returns CDR1 LNHDA and CDR2 SQIVND (reference sequence). The CDR3 DNA reads TGTGCCAGTAGGGACTTAACGTATGGCTACACCTTC. Translating it yields CASRDLTYGYTF.

The chain employs TRBV19 and TRBJ2-2; D might be TRBD2 (5 bases). From germline, CDR1 is LNHDA and CDR2 SQIVND (reference sequence). The CDR3 sequence is 16 residues long. The V end lost 6 bases, the J end lost 4 bases, and 18 bases lay between the germline ends. CDR3 residues: CASRAREAPGTGELFF. The CDR3 DNA reads TGTGCCAGTAGGGCGAGGGAAGCCCCGGGCACCGGGGAGCTGTTTTTT.

CDR3 coding DNA: TGCGCCAGCAGCCAACGGGGATTGGGGGATACGCAGTATTTT. Translation gives CASSQRGLGDTQYF. The chain uses TRBV4-1 and TRBJ2-3; tentative D call: TRBD2 (5 bases). Between the trimmed V and J ends, which lost 2 bases and 6 bases, there was a span of 12 bases. The CDR3 covers 14 residues. Germline-derived CDR1 and CDR2 are MGHRA and YSYEKL.

The J gene is TRBJ1-2, the V gene TRBV19; possibly TRBD1 for D (6 bases). The ends were cut back, 7 bases at V and 5 bases at J, with 17 bases in the middle. The CDR3 is made up of 14 amino acids. CDR1 and CDR2 (germline): LNHDA, SQIVND (reference sequence). The CDR3 is CASNLGDKRYGYTF. The CDR3 bases are TGTGCCAGTAACTTGGGGGACAAAAGATATGGCTACACCTTC.

The rearrangement links TRBV5-1 to TRBJ2-6; 8 bases are a match to TRBD1. This CDR3 contains 15 residues. The germline V gene has CDR1 SGHRS and CDR2 YFSETQ. With 4 bases clipped from V and 4 bases from J, the junction kept 4 bases outside the gene matches. The CDR3 nucleotides are TGCGCCAGCAGCCCGGACAGGGCCGGGGCCAACGTCCTGACTTTC. This gives the protein CASSPDRAGANVLTF. Full variable domain (rest looked up from reference TRBV5-1 and TRBJ2-6): KAGVTQTPRYLIKTRGQQVTLSCSPISGHRSVSWYQQTPGQGLQFLFEYFSETQRNKGNFPGRFSGRQFSNSRSEMNVSTLELGDSALYLCASSPDRAGANVLTFGAGSRLTVL.

The rearrangement uses TRBV15 and TRBJ2-7; tentatively, D is TRBD2 (5 bases). CDR3 length: 14 amino acids. V was cut by 6 bases and J by 1 base, with 13 bases left in between. Germline CDR1 is LNHNV and CDR2 is YYDKDF (reference sequence). Here the CDR3 reads CATSLERRSYEQYF. Written as DNA, the CDR3 is TGTGCCACCAGTTTGGAGAGGAGGTCCTACGAGCAGTACTTC. Variable domain in full (rest from reference TRBV15 and TRBJ2-7): DAMVIQNPRYQVTQFGKPVTLSCSQTLNHNVMYWYQQKSSQAPKLLFHYYDKDFNNEADTPDNFQSRRPNTSFCFLDIRSPGLGDTAMYLCATSLERRSYEQYFGPGTRLTVT.

J is TRBJ2-2 and V is TRBV24-1; 7 bases align to TRBD1. The V gene end was trimmed by 4 bases and the J gene end by 1 base; junction bases not matched to a gene: 8. Germline-derived CDR1 and CDR2 are KGHDR and SFDVKD. This CDR3 spans 17 amino acids. This chain's CDR3 is CATSDRRTGQNTGELFF. The DNA of the CDR3 is TGTGCCACCAGTGACCGACGGACAGGCCAGAACACCGGGGAGCTGTTTTTT.

This sequence joins TRBV18 and TRBJ2-2, with D possibly TRBD1 on 5 matching bases. V was cut by 7 bases and J by 2 bases, with 14 bases left in between. Germline V gene sequence: CDR1 KGHSH, CDR2 LQKENI. The CDR3 runs 15 residues. The CDR3 DNA reads TGTGCCAGCTTTGCGTCGCAGGGAAACACCGGGGAGCTGTTTTTT. Amino acids: CASFASQGNTGELFF.

The V and J genes are TRBV4-1 and TRBJ1-1; no reliable D call. This CDR3 has 11 residues. From germline, CDR1 is MGHRA and CDR2 YSYEKL. Trimming pared 3 bases from V and 7 bases from J, leaving 6 bases between. CDR3 amino acids: CASSHSFEAFF. In DNA, the CDR3 is TGCGCCAGCAGCCATAGTTTTGAAGCTTTCTTT.

The rearrangement links TRBV19 to TRBJ2-7; D gene uncertain. Germline V CDR1 and CDR2: LNHDA, SQIVND (reference sequence). Trimming cost V 3 bases and J 0 bases, with 6 bases left between them. The CDR3 has 13 amino acids. CDR3 loop: CASSMAVSYEQYF. CDR3 bases: TGTGCCAGTAGTATGGCAGTCTCCTACGAGCAGTACTTC.